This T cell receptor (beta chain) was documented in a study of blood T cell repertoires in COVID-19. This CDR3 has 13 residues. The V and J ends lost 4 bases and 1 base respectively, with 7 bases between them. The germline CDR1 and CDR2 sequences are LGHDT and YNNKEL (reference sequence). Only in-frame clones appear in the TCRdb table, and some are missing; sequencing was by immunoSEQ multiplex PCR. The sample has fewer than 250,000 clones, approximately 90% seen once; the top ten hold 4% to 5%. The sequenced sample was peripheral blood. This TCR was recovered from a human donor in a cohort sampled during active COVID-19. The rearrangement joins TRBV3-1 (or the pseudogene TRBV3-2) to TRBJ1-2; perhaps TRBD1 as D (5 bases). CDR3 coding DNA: TGTGCCAGCAGCCCCGACAGTAACTATGGCTACACCTTC. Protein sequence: CASSPDSNYGYTF.